This T cell receptor (beta chain) emerged from a study of T-cell reconstitution after alpha-beta-depleted transplantation in children. This clonotype was seen ten or more times. For TCRbeta, the library was prepared with unique molecular identifiers. TCRdb reprocessed the PCR reads via MiXCR and lists one record per CDR3 protein. The table includes almost 500,000 distinct CDR3 sequences, under 15% detected once. CDR1 is SGDLS and CDR2 is YYNGEE in the germline V gene. V was shortened by 3 bases and J by 6 bases, with 7 bases between the two germline ends. The CDR3 sequence is 11 residues long. The specimen was PBMCs from the stem cell graft donor, collected from the stem cell graft. This clonotype originated in a human donor who donated a stem cell graft to a child with combined immunodeficiency. The chain has TRBV9 and TRBJ2-7; TRBD2 might be the D (6 bases). Here the CDR3 reads CASSAAGEQYF. As DNA, the CDR3 is TGTGCCAGCAGCGCAGCGGGCGAGCAGTACTTC.